This record concerns one TCR beta chain sequence. Which antigen it targets is not known. No much larger clone exists at a distance of one base, and base qualities are not known. The Qiagen DNeasy kit was used to extract genomic DNA both from unsorted PBMCs and from the negatively selected CD4+ and CD8+ fractions. Using primers that anneal to V and J segments, immunoSEQ multiplex PCR amplified the TCR beta CDR3 regions. A synthetic immune receptor repertoire was used to minimize amplification bias, and remaining bias was computationally removed after sequencing. The source study handled its data this way. Custom Python scripts were used to quantify repertoire diversity as the Shannon entropy index. The unsorted, CD4+ and CD8+ repertoires were each analyzed separately, with the exception of combined analyses, where CD4+ and CD8+ sequences were merged in silico. Clonal expansion was defined as a frequency increase of at least 2-fold after treatment compared with C1D1, and clones undetected at baseline were assigned a pseudocount of 0.5. Clones with 0 or 1 copy at C1D1 were defined as singleton clones, while clones with 2 or more copies were defined as non-singleton clones. Clones expanded in unsorted samples were assigned a CD4+, CD8+ or unknown annotation through matching of protein sequences in sorted samples from the same patient. Wilcoxon tests on paired samples were used to test diversity changes from C1D1 to C4D1. In its TCRdb copy, this immuneACCESS table keeps in-frame sequences only and misses some clones. Where compared with another copy, unresolved V genes explain less than half of these, and the others have no known cause. V and J calls and clone size follow that table, whereas D and trimming were derived from the DNA. The sample yields under 20,000 clones; about 75% were counted once. The ten largest clones represent more than 2% of the sample.

The time point label for this specimen denotes: cycle 4 day 1 (C4D1), after 6 weeks of nivolumab. Relapse after autologous stem cell transplantation had occurred in all trial patients, and cohorts A, B and C were distinguished by prior brentuximab vedotin exposure. Magnetic negative selection with a Miltenyi CD4+ T cell isolation kit was used to purify CD4+ T cells from thawed PBMCs. The trial cohort included 50 to 70 patients with relapsed/refractory classical Hodgkin lymphoma, and each patient had a best overall response of complete response, partial response or progressive disease. In the multi-cohort phase II CheckMate 205 trial, trial patients received single-agent nivolumab. Best overall response was determined by an independent review committee according to the 2007 International Working Group response criteria. Trial PBMCs were obtained immediately prior to nivolumab initiation (C1D1) and on therapy at cycle 2 day 1 and cycle 4 day 1. Peripheral blood was collected in 8 mL Vacutainer Cell Preparation Tubes, from which PBMCs were isolated by centrifugation and then cryopreserved. Purified CD4+ and CD8+ fractions were generated only in cases for which an additional PBMC sample was available. Magnetically labelled cells were removed on LS columns in a quadroMACS separator, and the flow-through was retained as the purified fraction.

This record belongs to a study of PD-1 blockade in classical Hodgkin lymphoma (TCRdb year 2020). Study-wide context: Nivolumab dosing was 3 mg/kg intravenously every 2 weeks, continuing until either disease progression or unacceptable toxicity. A peripheral blood immune signature of response to PD-1 blockade in classical Hodgkin lymphoma was defined using TCR beta sequencing and CyTOF. Here is what the overall study found, with its caveats: The study was limited to a single clinical trial cohort, and causes of repertoire differences, possibly disease activity or prior therapy, remained undefined. Baseline TCR diversity was reported to be lower in newly diagnosed patients than in healthy donors and to be lower still in relapsed/refractory patients. Among trial patients, those achieving complete response had baseline diversity similar to that of newly diagnosed patients, while diversity was significantly lower in partial responders and progressors. Diversity was lower in patients who began nivolumab less than 1 year after ASCT, so these patients were left out of later analyses to avoid confounding by immune reconstitution. By C4D1, a significant rise was seen in CD4+ TCR diversity but not in CD8+ TCR diversity (p=0.0027 vs p=0.16), and the rise was most apparent among complete responders (p=0.02).

V ends up 6 bases short and J 2 bases short, with an unmatched junction base count of 8. CDR3 length: 15 amino acids, cysteine to valine. Of all the DNA, just the CDR3 is kept, 45 bases in frame from base 1. The germline V gene (reference sequence) specifies MNHEY as CDR1 and SMNVEV as CDR2. This TCR came from a human donor with classical Hodgkin lymphoma. This specimen consisted of CD4+ T cells from blood, obtained before the fourth cycle of nivolumab. The V and J segments used are TRBV27 and TRBJ2-7, with 9 bases aligning to TRBD1. The sequenced DNA: TGTGCCAGCAGGTCCCCGGGACAGGGCCCCTACGAGCAGTACGTC. The encoded protein is CASRSPGQGPYEQYV.